Shown below are 14 T cell receptor beta chains from a single sample sequenced in a study of blood T cell repertoires in COVID-19. Some clones are missing from TCRdb's copy, which holds only in-frame ones; the method was immunoSEQ multiplex PCR. The data contain 150,000 to 200,000 clones, around 81% of them singletons. The sequenced material came from peripheral blood. The receptors originated from a man in his sixties with active or convalescent COVID-19.

This clone turned up a few times. The chain links TRBV15 to TRBJ2-5; TRBD2 agrees at 10 bases. The ends lost 1 base at V and 4 bases at J; junction bases unmatched: 6. The germline gives CDR1 LNHNV, CDR2 YYDKDF (reference sequence). The CDR3 is made up of 16 amino acids. The CDR3 loop reads CATSRGSSGSRETQYF. As DNA, the CDR3 is TGTGCCACCAGCAGAGGGTCTAGCGGGAGTCGAGAGACCCAGTACTTC.

The V gene is TRBV18, the J gene TRBJ1-1, with 8 nucleotides matching TRBD1. Germline V CDR1 and CDR2: KGHSH, LQKENI. V shed 5 bases, J shed 2 bases, and the junction held 10 bases outside the gene matches. This CDR3 contains 16 residues. As DNA, the CDR3 is TGTGCCAGCTCATACACCATCACAGGGGGTAACACTGAAGCTTTCTTT. Amino acids: CASSYTITGGNTEAFF.

This chain connects TRBV11-2 to TRBJ2-1; perhaps TRBD2 as D (5 bases). The V gene lost 4 bases and the J gene lost 2 bases, with 12 bases spanning the gap. Germline CDR1 reads SGHAT; CDR2 reads FQNNGV. This CDR3 contains 15 residues. CDR3 DNA sequence: TGTGCCAGCAGCTCCAGGAGCGGAGCCTACAATGAGCAGTTCTTC. This gives the protein CASSSRSGAYNEQFF.

The CDR3 sequence is CASSQAGVTGELFF. The CDR3 nucleotides read TGTGCCAGTAGCCAAGCGGGAGTTACCGGGGAGCTGTTTTTT. This sequence joins TRBV19 and TRBJ2-2; 8 bases agree with TRBD2. Germline trimming cut 6 bases from V and 5 bases from J; bases unmatched to any gene: 5. The germline V gene has CDR1 LNHDA and CDR2 SQIVND (reference sequence). This CDR3 comprises 14 residues.

The rearrangement links TRBV19 to TRBJ1-6; 8 nucleotides align to TRBD1. The germline CDR1 and CDR2 sequences are LNHDA and SQIVND (reference sequence). CDR3 size: 13 residues. V gave up 6 bases and J gave up 9 bases; unmatched junction bases: 4. CDR3 DNA sequence: TGTGCCAGTAGCGGACAGGGTGCTTCACCCCTCCACTTT. It specifies CASSGQGASPLHF.

To note about this clone: The sample carries other DNA sequences with the same CDR3. J is TRBJ2-7 and V is TRBV28; 11 bases line up with TRBD1. Losses at the gene ends were 2 bases for V and 4 bases for J; bases not matched to a gene: 4. Germline V gene sequence: CDR1 MDHEN, CDR2 SYDVKM. CDR3 length: 15 amino acids. The CDR3 coding sequence is TGTGCCAGCAGTTTACCCGGACAGGGGGCGTACGAGCAGTACTTC. This codes for CASSLPGQGAYEQYF.

The rearrangement uses TRBV10-3 and TRBJ1-2, with 12 bases aligning to TRBD1. The CDR3 extends over 21 amino acids. Germline-derived CDR1 and CDR2 are ENHRY and SYGVKD. V dropped 4 bases and J dropped 0; count of bases not matched to a gene: 18. DNA for the CDR3: TGTGCCATCAGTGGGGGTCTTTCGGGACAGGGGGCTACCCTAGCTAACTATGGCTACACCTTC. This sequence encodes CAISGGLSGQGATLANYGYTF.

This clone has a handful of counts. The chain is built from TRBV6-1 and TRBJ2-3; 12 positions agree with TRBD2. This CDR3 has 17 amino acids. V lost 4 bases, J lost 5 bases, and 10 bases stayed unmatched. Germline V gene lookup returns CDR1 MNHNS and CDR2 SASEGT. The CDR3 nucleotides are TGTGCCAGCAGTGTATCCCCGCTAGCGGGGGGGGGAGATACGCAGTATTTT. It encodes CASSVSPLAGGGDTQYF.

V usage is TRBV3-1 (or the pseudogene TRBV3-2) and J usage is TRBJ1-5; 7 bases line up with TRBD1. J was trimmed by 3 bases and V by 4 bases; bases with no gene match: 3. The CDR3 consists of 14 residues. Germline V gene data show CDR1 as LGHDT and CDR2 as YNNKEL (reference sequence). The CDR3 is CASSPGQFNQPQHF. DNA for the CDR3: TGTGCCAGCAGCCCGGGACAGTTCAATCAGCCCCAGCATTTT.

V usage is TRBV11-2 and J usage is TRBJ1-4, with 7 bases identical to TRBD1. The V and J ends lost 2 bases and 7 bases, in that order; junction bases with no gene match: 10. The length of the CDR3 is 16 residues. Germline-derived CDR1 and CDR2 are SGHAT and FQNNGV. CDR3 DNA sequence: TGTGCCAGCAGCTTAAGGACGACAGGGTTCGGTGAAAAACTGTTTTTT. Its translation is CASSLRTTGFGEKLFF.

This chain joins TRBV25-1 and TRBJ1-1; 8 bases align to TRBD1. Germline values: CDR1 MGHDK, CDR2 SYGVNS. J lost 8 bases, V lost 5 bases, and 4 bases had no gene match. This CDR3 has 12 residues. The CDR3 here is CASSWGDREAFF. The DNA of the CDR3 is TGTGCCAGCAGTTGGGGGGACAGGGAAGCTTTCTTT.

This sequence joins TRBV29-1 and TRBJ2-4; maybe TRBD2 (5 bases). The CDR3 is made up of 13 amino acids. Germline V gene lookup returns CDR1 SQVTM and CDR2 ANQGSEA. Trimming cost V 6 bases and J 0 bases, with 9 bases left between them. The CDR3 loop is CSVVEVAKNIQYF. Here the CDR3 DNA reads TGCAGCGTCGTGGAGGTAGCCAAAAACATTCAGTACTTC.

This clone was picked up one time. The chain couples TRBV11-2 to TRBJ2-7, with D perhaps TRBD2 (6 bases). The CDR3 covers 13 residues. Germline V gene lookup returns CDR1 SGHAT and CDR2 FQNNGV. Deletions cut 5 bases from V and 1 base from J, with 9 bases between. The CDR3 coding sequence is TGTGCCAGCAGCCCACTAGCTTCCTACGAGCAGTACTTC. Translation: CASSPLASYEQYF.

This clone turned up a few times. V usage is TRBV6-5 and J usage is TRBJ2-6, with a possible D match to TRBD1 (5 bases). Per the germline V gene, CDR1 is MNHEY and CDR2 is SVGAGI. The length of the CDR3 is 15 residues. V lost 6 bases to trimming and J lost 1 base, with 10 bases between them. CDR3 sequence: CASRPAGSGANVLTF. CDR3 coding DNA: TGTGCCAGCAGACCTGCAGGGTCTGGGGCCAACGTCCTGACTTTC.